Below, 30 T cell receptor beta chains from the same sample are listed, as sequenced in a study of blood T cell repertoires in COVID-19. Assay: immunoSEQ multiplex PCR; the TCRdb copy retains only in-frame clones and omits some. The table lists around 260,000 clones, 75% to 95% of them singletons. The sample was peripheral blood. These receptors all come from a person aged 18-29 years with COVID-19, enrolled during active disease.

The chain employs TRBV2 and TRBJ1-2; 8 bases are a match to TRBD1. This CDR3 comprises 13 residues. Per germline, CDR1 SNHLY and CDR2 FYNNEI. The V gene end was trimmed by 6 bases and the J gene end by 8 bases; junction bases not matched to a gene: 8. In DNA, the CDR3 is TGTGCCAGCAGAGACAGGGGTTGGGGCGGCTACACCTTC. This encodes CASRDRGWGGYTF. Combining the CDR3 with reference TRBV2 and TRBJ1-2 gives the whole variable domain EPEVTQTPSHQVTQMGQEVILRCVPISNHLYFYWYRQILGQKVEFLVSFYNNEISEKSEIFDDQFSVERPDGSNFTLKIRSTKLEDSAMYFCASRDRGWGGYTFGSGTRLTVV.

The chain recombines TRBV24-1 with TRBJ2-1, with D perhaps matching TRBD2 (6 bases). V lost 3 bases to trimming and J lost 8 bases, with 13 bases between them. Germline V gene lookup returns CDR1 KGHDR and CDR2 SFDVKD. The CDR3 has 14 residues. The CDR3 DNA sequence: TGTGCCACCAGTGATCTTGGGACTGGCTATGAGCAGTTCTTC. Translation: CATSDLGTGYEQFF.

This rearrangement joins TRBV25-1 to TRBJ2-3; 9 bases map to TRBD2. Trimming at V came to 1 base and at J to 3 bases, leaving 8 bases not matched to a gene. Germline lookup yields CDR1 MGHDK and CDR2 SYGVNS. The CDR3 sequence is 17 residues long. In DNA, the CDR3 is TGTGCCAGCAGTGAATGGGTAGGAGCGGGAGGTACAGATACGCAGTATTTT. This sequence encodes CASSEWVGAGGTDTQYF.

CDR3 residues: CASSFSVIDSPLHF. For the CDR3, the DNA is TGTGCCAGCAGCTTTTCGGTCATAGATTCACCCCTCCACTTT. V is TRBV5-4 and J is TRBJ1-6; no firm D call. Germline V lookup: CDR1 SGHNT, CDR2 YYREEE (reference sequence). The CDR3 totals 14 residues. V lost 2 bases and J lost 8, with 11 bases in between.

The chain employs TRBV7-9 and TRBJ2-7; 10 nucleotides line up with TRBD1. The trim removed 7 bases at V and 5 bases at J, leaving 8 bases unmatched. The germline V gene has CDR1 SEHNR and CDR2 FQNEAQ (reference sequence). CDR3 size: 14 residues. CDR3 sequence: CASTSRTGGDEQYF. In nucleotides, the CDR3 is TGTGCCAGCACCTCGAGGACAGGGGGGGACGAGCAGTACTTC.

This clone was observed once. V is TRBV11-2 and J is TRBJ2-3; the match to TRBD1 covers 8 bases. V gave up 5 bases and J gave up 3 bases; unmatched junction bases: 10. This CDR3 region has 16 residues. Germline V gene sequence: CDR1 SGHAT, CDR2 FQNNGV. CDR3 protein: CASSPQRQGITDTQYF. As DNA, the CDR3 is TGTGCCAGCAGCCCCCAAAGACAGGGGATTACAGATACGCAGTATTTT. Drawing the rest from reference TRBV11-2 and TRBJ2-3, the complete variable domain is EAGVAQSPRYKIIEKRQSVAFWCNPISGHATLYWYQQILGQGPKLLIQFQNNGVVDDSQLPKDRFSAERLKGVDSTLKIQPAKLEDSAVYLCASSPQRQGITDTQYFGPGTRLTVL.

The chain joins TRBV18 to TRBJ2-1; the match to TRBD1 covers 9 bases. This CDR3 spans 16 amino acids. Trimming cost V 4 bases and J 3 bases; bases outside gene matches: 7. CDR1 KGHSH and CDR2 LQKENI come from the germline V gene. CDR3 protein: CASSLAGTGYYNEQFF. DNA of the CDR3: TGTGCCAGCTCACTGGCCGGGACAGGGTACTACAATGAGCAGTTCTTC. Supplemented by reference TRBV18 and TRBJ2-1, the full variable domain reads NAGVMQNPRHLVRRRGQEARLRCSPMKGHSHVYWYRQLPEEGLKFMVYLQKENIIDESGMPKERFSAEFPKEGPSILRIQQVVRGDSAAYFCASSLAGTGYYNEQFFGPGTRLTVL.

This rearrangement joins TRBV6-6 to TRBJ1-4; D remains ambiguous. Germline V gene data show CDR1 as MNHNY and CDR2 as SVGAGI (reference sequence). V was clipped by 6 bases and J by 13 bases, with 18 bases between them. The CDR3 loop spans 13 amino acids. The CDR3 is CASSGPSLEGLFF. The CDR3 DNA is TGTGCCAGCAGCGGACCGTCCCTGGAGGGACTGTTTTTT.

The V call is TRBV3-1 (or the pseudogene TRBV3-2), the J call TRBJ1-6, with a possible D match to TRBD1 (5 bases). The CDR3 loop spans 15 amino acids. Trimming cost V 5 bases and J 7 bases, with 15 bases left between them. Per germline, CDR1 LGHDT and CDR2 YNNKEL (reference sequence). CDR3: CASSTHPGGNSPLHF. In nucleotides, the CDR3 is TGTGCCAGCAGCACCCACCCGGGGGGGAATTCACCCCTCCACTTT.

This clone was seen a handful of times. The rearrangement uses TRBV11-2 and TRBJ2-7; 9 bases fit TRBD2. V shed 1 base, J shed 3 bases, and the junction held 7 bases outside the gene matches. Germline V gene lookup returns CDR1 SGHAT and CDR2 FQNNGV. The CDR3 is made up of 16 amino acids. The CDR3 region has the DNA TGTGCCAGCAGCTTAGCGCCGCTAGCGGGGTACTACGAGCAGTACTTC. As protein: CASSLAPLAGYYEQYF. Filled out from reference TRBV11-2 and TRBJ2-7, the complete variable domain reads EAGVAQSPRYKIIEKRQSVAFWCNPISGHATLYWYQQILGQGPKLLIQFQNNGVVDDSQLPKDRFSAERLKGVDSTLKIQPAKLEDSAVYLCASSLAPLAGYYEQYFGPGTRLTVT.

This chain connects TRBV29-1 to TRBJ2-1; 7 nucleotides match TRBD1. The CDR3 totals 12 residues. Unmatched junction bases numbered 7, after V lost 5 bases and J lost 9 bases. Looked up from germline, CDR1 is SQVTM and CDR2 is ANQGSEA. CDR3 loop: CSVQGDDGEQFF. Here the CDR3 DNA reads TGCAGCGTTCAGGGGGATGACGGTGAGCAGTTCTTC.

This chain uses TRBV18 with TRBJ1-5; D gene unclear. The CDR3 length is 15 residues. Germline CDR1 KGHSH, CDR2 LQKENI. The V end lost 2 bases, the J end lost 0 bases, and 8 bases lay between the germline ends. The CDR3 region is CASSPIGDSNQPQHF. CDR3 DNA sequence: TGTGCCAGCTCACCAATCGGGGATAGCAATCAGCCCCAGCATTTT.

The rearrangement links TRBV19 to TRBJ2-7, with 7 bases fitting TRBD2. This CDR3 has 16 residues. Unmatched junction bases numbered 13, after V lost 4 bases and J lost 4 bases. Germline CDR1 reads LNHDA; CDR2 reads SQIVND (reference sequence). CDR3 in amino acids: CASSTLDSGPPYEQYF. In nucleotides, the CDR3 is TGTGCCAGTAGTACGTTAGATAGCGGGCCTCCTTACGAGCAGTACTTC.

This clone was detected once. The V gene is TRBV5-1, the J gene TRBJ1-1, with D unresolved. The CDR3 is made up of 15 amino acids. V dropped 4 bases and J dropped 0 bases, with 13 bases sitting between them. The V gene's germline CDR1 is SGHRS and CDR2 YFSETQ. CDR3 bases: TGCGCCAGCAGCCCGGCCGGGTACATGAACACTGAAGCTTTCTTT. It translates to CASSPAGYMNTEAFF.

V is TRBV5-8 and J is TRBJ1-1, with no clear D. This CDR3 comprises 14 residues. Trimming left V 5 bases short and J 0 bases short, with 11 bases between. Germline CDR1 SGHTS, CDR2 YDEGEE. CDR3 region: CASSLWEMNTEAFF. The CDR3, as DNA: TGTGCCAGCAGTTTGTGGGAGATGAACACTGAAGCTTTCTTT.

This chain joins TRBV2 and TRBJ2-7; 7 nucleotides line up with TRBD1. CDR1 is SNHLY, CDR2 FYNNEI, per germline. Trimming removed 9 bases from V and 0 bases from J; junction bases left unmatched: 5. The CDR3 runs 13 residues. CDR3 DNA sequence: TGTGCCAGTGACAGGGCGAGCTCCTACGAGCAGTACTTC. Translating it yields CASDRASSYEQYF.

The gene calls are TRBV11-2 and TRBJ2-4; TRBD1 aligns across 7 bases. Germline lookup yields CDR1 SGHAT and CDR2 FQNNGV. The junction had 6 bases not matched to a gene; V was cut back by 4 bases and J by 3 bases. The CDR3 length is 15 residues. The CDR3 protein is CASSSQGPGKNIQYF. CDR3 in DNA: TGTGCCAGCAGCTCACAGGGGCCGGGCAAAAACATTCAGTACTTC.

The chain is built from TRBV4-1 and TRBJ2-1, with 10 bases lining up with TRBD2. The CDR3 totals 19 residues. The V gene end was trimmed by 4 bases and the J gene end by 7 bases; junction bases not matched to a gene: 19. Germline CDR1 MGHRA, CDR2 YSYEKL. The chain's CDR3 is CASSLDRPGLAVSGNEQFF. In DNA, the CDR3 is TGCGCCAGCAGCCTTGACCGACCTGGACTAGCGGTATCCGGGAATGAGCAGTTCTTC.

This clone was found a few times. This sequence joins TRBV21-1 and TRBJ2-7; no DNA check was done on the table's D call, TRBD2. TRBV21-1 is shown as a pseudogene. The CDR3 contains 15 residues. The CDR3, as DNA: TGTGCCAGCAGCAAAGGAAAAGCGACGTCCTACGAGCAGTACTTC. Translating gives CASSKGKATSYEQYF.

The chain has TRBV5-4 and TRBJ2-1, with unresolved D. Germline V CDR1 and CDR2: SGHNT, YYREEE (reference sequence). V dropped 0 bases and J dropped 7 bases, with 5 bases sitting between them. The CDR3 totals 12 residues. CDR3 region: CASSLAGNEQFF. The DNA of the CDR3 is TGTGCCAGCAGCTTGGCAGGAAATGAGCAGTTCTTC.

V is TRBV5-1 and J is TRBJ2-7, with 10 nucleotides matching TRBD2. From germline, CDR1 is SGHRS and CDR2 YFSETQ. J gave up 3 bases and V 4 bases, and 13 bases lay outside the gene matches. This CDR3 contains 17 residues. CDR3 DNA: TGCGCCAGCAGCCCTGAACTTACTAGCGGGACCCTCTACGAGCAGTACTTC. Protein sequence: CASSPELTSGTLYEQYF.

CDR3 DNA: TGCGCCAGCCAACCGGGACTAGCGGGAGGCTACAATGAGCAGTTCTTC. It yields the protein CASQPGLAGGYNEQFF. The chain uses TRBV5-1 and TRBJ2-1, with TRBD2 matching over 15 bases. This CDR3 is 16 amino acids long. V lost 7 bases and J lost 3; bases outside the gene matches: 5. Germline values: CDR1 SGHRS, CDR2 YFSETQ.

The V and J genes are TRBV7-2 and TRBJ1-1; D unclear. Between the trimmed V and J ends, which lost 5 bases and 4 bases, there was a span of 11 bases. The germline V gene has CDR1 SGHTA and CDR2 FQGNSA. CDR3 length equals 13 residues. CDR3 DNA sequence: TGTGCCAGCAGCGGTAGTCGCCCCACTGAAGCTTTCTTT. Residues: CASSGSRPTEAFF. The full variable domain, with the rest looked up from reference TRBV7-2 and TRBJ1-1, is GAGVSQSPSNKVTEKGKDVELRCDPISGHTALYWYRQSLGQGLEFLIYFQGNSAPDKSGLPSDRFSAERTGGSVSTLTIQRTQQEDSAVYLCASSGSRPTEAFFGQGTRLTVV.

This chain connects TRBV10-2 to TRBJ2-7; weak D call: TRBD2 (6 bases). CDR3 length equals 16 residues. Trimming removed 3 bases from V and 5 bases from J, with 20 bases in between. Germline V gene lookup returns CDR1 WSHSY and CDR2 SAAADI. CDR3 DNA: TGCGCCAGCAGTGATGGTTCCGGGACTCCAGCCCACGAGCAGTACTTC. Translation: CASSDGSGTPAHEQYF.

The chain's CDR3 is CATSDRNPGTGNFF. CDR3 DNA sequence: TGTGCCACCAGTGACCGAAACCCCGGGACAGGGAACTTCTTC. This rearrangement joins TRBV24-1 to TRBJ2-1; TRBD1 agrees at 9 bases. Trimming removed 4 bases from V and 16 bases from J; junction bases left unmatched: 13. The CDR3 is 14 residues long. Germline V gene data show CDR1 as KGHDR and CDR2 as SFDVKD.

This clone appeared a single time. This sequence joins TRBV19 and TRBJ2-7, with TRBD2 matching over 7 bases. Germline trimming cut 5 bases from V and 7 bases from J; bases unmatched to any gene: 11. CDR3 size: 14 residues. Germline V gives CDR1 LNHDA, CDR2 SQIVND (reference sequence). CDR3 sequence reads: CASSQWEGLGEQYF. For the CDR3, the DNA is TGTGCCAGTAGTCAATGGGAGGGCCTGGGGGAGCAGTACTTC.

The rearrangement joins TRBV18 to TRBJ2-7; the match to TRBD2 covers 8 bases. Germline values: CDR1 KGHSH, CDR2 LQKENI. The CDR3 is 15 amino acids. J gave up 2 bases and V 0 bases, and 3 bases lay outside the gene matches. DNA of the CDR3: TGTGCCAGCTCACCACCGGGCGGGAGGACCTACGAGCAGTACTTC. It specifies CASSPPGGRTYEQYF.

A note on this clone: Other DNA sequences of this sample code for an identical CDR3. This chain joins TRBV19 and TRBJ1-5; D may be TRBD1 (5 bases). CDR1 LNHDA and CDR2 SQIVND come from the germline V gene (reference sequence). This CDR3 is 14 amino acids long. The V and J ends lost 1 base and 4 bases respectively, with 8 bases between them. The CDR3 is CASSIGTRNQPQHF. DNA for the CDR3: TGTGCCAGTAGTATAGGGACACGGAATCAGCCCCAGCATTTT.

The rearrangement joins TRBV10-1 to TRBJ2-3; 9 nucleotides align to TRBD2. This CDR3 comprises 14 residues. The V gene end was trimmed by 4 bases and the J gene end by 2 bases; junction bases not matched to a gene: 1. Looked up from germline, CDR1 is WNHNN and CDR2 is SYGVQD (reference sequence). CDR3 sequence reads: CASSGLAVTDTQYF. The CDR3 DNA sequence: TGCGCCAGCAGTGGACTAGCGGTCACAGATACGCAGTATTTT.

In DNA form, the CDR3 reads TGTGCCACCAGTGATCCACAGGGGGACCCTAACTATGGCTACACCTTC. It yields the protein CATSDPQGDPNYGYTF. This chain connects TRBV24-1 to TRBJ1-2, with TRBD1 matching over 8 bases. V was clipped by 3 bases and J by 0 bases; unmatched bases: 5. Looked up from germline, CDR1 is KGHDR and CDR2 is SFDVKD. CDR3 size: 16 residues.